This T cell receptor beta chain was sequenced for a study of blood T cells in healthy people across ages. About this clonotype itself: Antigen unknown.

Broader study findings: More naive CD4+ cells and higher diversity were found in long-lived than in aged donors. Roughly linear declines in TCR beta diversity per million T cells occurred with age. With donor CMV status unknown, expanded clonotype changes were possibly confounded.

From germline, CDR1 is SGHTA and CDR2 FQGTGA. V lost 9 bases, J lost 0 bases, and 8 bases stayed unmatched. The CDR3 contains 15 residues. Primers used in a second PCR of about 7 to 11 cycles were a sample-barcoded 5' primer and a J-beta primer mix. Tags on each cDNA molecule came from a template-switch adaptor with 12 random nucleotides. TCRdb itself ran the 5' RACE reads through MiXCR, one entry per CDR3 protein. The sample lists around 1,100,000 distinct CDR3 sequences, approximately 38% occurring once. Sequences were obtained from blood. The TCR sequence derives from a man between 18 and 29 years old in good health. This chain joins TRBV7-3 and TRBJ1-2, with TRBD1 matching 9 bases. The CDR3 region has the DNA TGTGCCAGTGCTGCCGGGACAGGGTCTAACTATGGCTACACCTTC. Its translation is CASAAGTGSNYGYTF.